This TCR beta chain was documented in a study of shared clonotypes between healthy human individuals. Study summary: The cohort comprised a couple of women and a few men. Their ages spanned 18 to 49 years.

Germline CDR1 is SGHDN and CDR2 is FVKESK. CDR3 length equals 13 residues. Trimming took 4 bases from V and 2 from J, leaving 9 bases between them. Data came from immunoSEQ multiplex PCR; TCRdb stores just in-frame clones and leaves some out. The sample lists 2 million to 3 million clones; 93% were seen once. The source material was naive CD4+ T cells from PBMCs. Noted subset: CD45RA+ positively selected. The sequence was collected from a man younger than 30 in good health. Some clones in this sample may be carry-over from other donors' samples. The chain is built from TRBV14 and TRBJ2-7; D remains ambiguous. CDR3 DNA sequence: TGTGCCAGCAGCCTCGGACGGACCTACGAGCAGTACTTC. It is translated as CASSLGRTYEQYF.